This is a list of T cell receptor beta chains from one sample in a study of blood T cells in healthy people across ages. From the 5' RACE reads, TCRdb called clonotypes with MiXCR, one entry per CDR3 protein. This sample has more than 800,000 distinct CDR3 sequences, with less than 35% found just once. Sequenced material: blood. Every receptor here comes from a woman over 75 in good health. Both conserved end residues are part of each CDR3. D genes are given only for firm matches. Not all rows give a size; the values are once, few, many and, for expanded clones, a class.

CDR3 length	V gene	D gene	clone size	J gene	CDR3 DNA	CDR3 protein
14	TRBV7-2	NA	many	TRBJ2-3	TGTGCCAGCAGCTTAGGTACTCAAACAGATACGCAGTATTTT	CASSLGTQTDTQYF
15	TRBV4-1	NA	many	TRBJ2-7	TGCGCCAGCAGCCAAGGGACAGCCCCGGGGAACGAGCAGTACTTC	CASSQGTAPGNEQYF
15	TRBV5-1	TRBD1	NA	TRBJ2-3	TGCGCCAGTATCAGGGGGTCCGTACCCACAGATACGCAGTATTTT	CASIRGSVPTDTQYF
12	TRBV20-1	NA	NA	TRBJ2-7	TGCAGTGCTTCGAGGGGCCCCTACGAGCAGTACTTC	CSASRGPYEQYF
14	TRBV19	NA	few	TRBJ2-1	TGTGCCAGTCAACCAGGGTTGTTATACAATGAGCAGTTCTTC	CASQPGLLYNEQFF
13	TRBV27	TRBD1	NA	TRBJ2-4	TGTGCCAGCAGGTACAGGGGGAAAAACATTCAGTACTTC	CASRYRGKNIQYF
15	TRBV12-3/TRBV12-4	NA	NA	TRBJ2-4	TGTGCCAGCAGGCCCGCGTTGGGTGCCAAAAACATTCAGTACTTC	CASRPALGAKNIQYF
15	TRBV27	NA	few	TRBJ1-1	TGTGCCAGCAGTTTATCCGGGGGGGTGAACACTGAAGCTTTCTTT	CASSLSGGVNTEAFF
16	TRBV4-1	NA	many	TRBJ2-2	TGCGCCAGCAGCCAAGAACGGGGCCGGAACACCGGGGAGCTGTTTTTT	CASSQERGRNTGELFF
13	TRBV7-2	NA	many	TRBJ2-1	TGTGCCAGCAGCTTAGAAGGACTGAGTGAGCAGTTCTTC	CASSLEGLSEQFF
18	TRBV15	NA	NA	TRBJ2-6	TGTGCCACCAGCAGGGATCGCCTTGGGACAAGCCAGAGGGGCGTCCTGACTTTC	CATSRDRLGTSQRGVLTF
14	TRBV29-1	TRBD1	NA	TRBJ2-3	TGCAGCGTAGGACAGGGGGCAAATATTGATACGCAGTATTTT	CSVGQGANIDTQYF
16	TRBV18	NA	many	TRBJ2-4	TGTGCCAGCTCACCGGAGAGGGAACGAGCCAAAAACATTCAGTACTTC	CASSPERERAKNIQYF
12	TRBV20-1	NA	few	TRBJ2-4	TGCAGTGCTAGCGAGGCCAAAAACATTCAGTACTTC	CSASEAKNIQYF
17	TRBV16	NA	NA	TRBJ2-1	TGTGCCAGCAGCCAATCCCAGACAGGCAAGGTTTACAATGAGCAGTTCTTC	CASSQSQTGKVYNEQFF
19	TRBV7-2	TRBD1	many	TRBJ2-3	TGTGCCAGCAGCCGGGACAGGGGAACCATTCTAAGGGAGTCAGATACGCAGTATTTT	CASSRDRGTILRESDTQYF
13	TRBV14	NA	few	TRBJ1-1	TGTGCCAGCAGCCAAGTGAACAGGCAGGAAGCTTTCTTT	CASSQVNRQEAFF
13	TRBV7-2	TRBD1	many	TRBJ1-2	TGTGCCAGCAGCCCCTCGGACAGGGATGGCTACACCTTC	CASSPSDRDGYTF
15	TRBV20-1	TRBD1	NA	TRBJ1-6	TGCAGTGCTAGCTTCGACAGGGGTTATAATTCACCCCTCCACTTT	CSASFDRGYNSPLHF
12	TRBV7-2	NA	NA	TRBJ2-7	TGTGCCAGCAACCAGGGGACCTACGAGCAGTACTTC	CASNQGTYEQYF
14	TRBV6-2/TRBV6-3	NA	many	TRBJ1-5	TGTGCCAGCAGGGCTGGACGGGACAATCAGCCCCAGCATTTT	CASRAGRDNQPQHF
16	TRBV21-1	NA	few	TRBJ2-7	TGTGCCAACAGCAAAGTGCCACCCTCCAGCTCCTACGAGCAGTACTTC	CANSKVPPSSSYEQYF
18	TRBV11-2	TRBD2	many	TRBJ2-3	TGTGCCAGCAGCCTTGCCCCCCGACTAGCGGGGGGGCCGAATACGCAGTATTTT	CASSLAPRLAGGPNTQYF
14	TRBV10-2	NA	NA	TRBJ1-6	TGCGCCAGCAGTGAAACTTTTGTCGAGGCACCCCTCCACTTT	CASSETFVEAPLHF
16	TRBV7-9	TRBD1	many	TRBJ1-1	TGTGCCAGCAGCTTCGGGACAGGCCGAATGAACACTGAAGCTTTCTTT	CASSFGTGRMNTEAFF
13	TRBV12-3/TRBV12-4	NA	many	TRBJ2-7	TGTGCCAGCAGCGGGGATTTTACCTACGAGCAGTACTTC	CASSGDFTYEQYF
18	TRBV6-2/TRBV6-3	NA	many	TRBJ2-1	TGTGCCAGCAGCTTAGTCAGAGCGGGCGTCCTATCCTACAATGAGCAGTTCTTC	CASSLVRAGVLSYNEQFF
16	TRBV20-1	NA	NA	TRBJ2-3	TGCAGTGCTAGAGTCCCTTCACTAGCCCTCCTGGATACGCAGTATTTT	CSARVPSLALLDTQYF
14	TRBV2	TRBD2	NA	TRBJ2-1	TGTGCCACCAGACCCGGGACTAGCGTCTATGAGCAGTTCTTC	CATRPGTSVYEQFF
15	TRBV9	TRBD1	many	TRBJ2-5	TGTGCCAGCAGCACCCTAGGGACAGGGCAAGAGACCCAGTACTTC	CASSTLGTGQETQYF
16	TRBV24-1	TRBD1	many	TRBJ2-5	TGTGCCACCAGTGATTCGGGGACAGGGTACAAAGAGACCCAGTACTTC	CATSDSGTGYKETQYF
16	TRBV5-1	NA	NA	TRBJ2-7	TGCGCCAGCAGCTTTGGGGGCCTCCAATATTATGGGGAGCAGTACTTC	CASSFGGLQYYGEQYF
12	TRBV12-5	NA	NA	TRBJ1-2	TGTGCTAGTGGAACCGGGATGAAGGGCTACACCTTC	CASGTGMKGYTF
17	TRBV4-1	NA	NA	TRBJ2-2	TGCGCCAGCACCCCAAGAACAGGGTCCACGAACACCGGGGAGCTGTTTTTT	CASTPRTGSTNTGELFF
17	TRBV5-8	TRBD1	few	TRBJ1-4	TGTGCCAGCAGCTTGTTCGACGGAGGGGACAGGGGCCTCAAACTGTTTTTT	CASSLFDGGDRGLKLFF
14	TRBV6-5	TRBD1	many	TRBJ1-2	TGTGCCAGCAGTTACCTTGGACAGGGTCCTGGCTACACCTTC	CASSYLGQGPGYTF
15	TRBV3-1	NA	few	TRBJ1-4	TGTGCCAGCAGCCTGGCCGGGCCAAAGGAAGAAAAACTGTTTTTT	CASSLAGPKEEKLFF
14	TRBV7-9	NA	few	TRBJ2-2	TGTGCCAGCAGCTGGGGGTCTAGCACCGGGGAGCTGTTTTTT	CASSWGSSTGELFF
13	TRBV7-2	NA	many	TRBJ2-5	TGTGCCAGCAGCTTAGACCCCGGGCGGTCCCAGTACTTC	CASSLDPGRSQYF
15	TRBV12-3/TRBV12-4	TRBD1	many	TRBJ2-5	TGTGCCAGCAGCCCCGGGACAGATATAGGGGAGACCCAGTACTTC	CASSPGTDIGETQYF
17	TRBV29-1	TRBD2	NA	TRBJ2-7	TGCAGCGTTCAAGGGGTCGGATTTAGCGGGAGTTTCGACGAGCAGTACTTC	CSVQGVGFSGSFDEQYF
15	TRBV7-6	NA	NA	TRBJ2-3	TGTGCCAGCAGCTCCTCGACCCTCAGCACAGATACGCAGTATTTT	CASSSSTLSTDTQYF
15	TRBV5-1	NA	NA	TRBJ2-5	TGCGCCAGCAGCCCAGGGTCGGTACTCTTCGAGACCCAGTACTTC	CASSPGSVLFETQYF
14	TRBV7-2	NA	few	TRBJ2-5	TGTGCCAGCAGCTCCCGTTGGGGCGAGGAGACCCAGTACTTC	CASSSRWGEETQYF
13	TRBV12-3/TRBV12-4	TRBD2	many	TRBJ2-4	TGTGCCAGCAGCATCGGGGGGGAGGGGATTCAGTACTTC	CASSIGGEGIQYF
11	TRBV2	NA	NA	TRBJ2-5	TGTGCCCGGGGACTTCAAGAGACCCAGTACTTC	CARGLQETQYF
15	TRBV11-3	TRBD2	NA	TRBJ2-5	TGTGCCAGCAGCTTTGGGAGGGGCCGGAGCGAGACCCAGTACTTC	CASSFGRGRSETQYF
13	TRBV5-1	NA	NA	TRBJ1-1	TGCGCCAGCTGCCAGTGGCGGGGGACTGAAGCTTTCTTT	CASCQWRGTEAFF
14	TRBV20-1	NA	few	TRBJ1-2	TGCAGTGCTAGAGACGGAAAACTTAACTATGGCTACACCTTC	CSARDGKLNYGYTF
15	TRBV7-2	NA	many	TRBJ2-3	TGTGCCAGCAGCTCTCCGGGACTCCCCACAGATACGCAGTATTTT	CASSSPGLPTDTQYF
18	TRBV20-1	TRBD1	few	TRBJ1-1	TGCAGTGCTAGCCGAAAAGCCGGGACAGGGGCGATGAACACTGAAGCTTTCTTT	CSASRKAGTGAMNTEAFF
15	TRBV7-7	NA	few	TRBJ2-3	TGTGCTAGCAGCTTAAAGGGGGGGAGAACAGATACGCAGTATTTT	CASSLKGGRTDTQYF
14	TRBV18	NA	NA	TRBJ2-3	TGTGCCAGCTCACTACTCGAAGAGGCAGATACGCAGTATTTT	CASSLLEEADTQYF
12	TRBV5-1	NA	few	TRBJ2-3	TGCGCCAGCAAAAGTAGCACAGATACGCAGTATTTT	CASKSSTDTQYF
16	TRBV5-1	TRBD2	many	TRBJ2-3	TGCGCCAGCAGCTTGGAGCTAGCGGCCAGCACAGATACGCAGTATTTT	CASSLELAASTDTQYF